Sequencing of this TCR beta chain was carried out in a study of blood T cell repertoires in COVID-19. Study context: Material from acute and convalescent COVID-19 was sourced from the United States, Italy and Spain.

This table comes from immunoSEQ multiplex PCR, and its TCRdb copy is limited to in-frame clones, with some not included. Of fewer than 200,000 clones listed, roughly four fifths were seen once; the top ten hold approximately 8%. V lost 3 bases and J lost 0, with 14 bases in between. In germline, CDR1 is KGHSH, CDR2 LQKENI. The CDR3 contains 17 residues. This TCR derives from a woman in her seventies with COVID-19, enrolled during active disease. The sample consisted of peripheral blood. The chain combines TRBV18 with TRBJ2-2; D is possibly TRBD2 (6 bases). This CDR3 is CASSPTRTTANTGELFF. The CDR3 DNA reads TGTGCCAGCTCACCTACTCGGACTACCGCGAACACCGGGGAGCTGTTTTTT.